This T cell receptor beta chain was identified during a study of blood T cell repertoires in COVID-19. Across the study: Samples came from the United States, Italy and Spain, spanning acute and convalescent COVID-19. Sources were T cells, B-cell-depleted T cells, or PBMCs; the material itself was cDNA or gDNA.

In the study's own analysis: Reference gene primers were amplified, and this amplification served to estimate nucleated cell counts. Assay used: immunoSEQ multiplex PCR; TCRdb lists only in-frame clones, some missing. V and J calls and clone size follow that table, whereas D and trimming were derived from the DNA. The table has around 250,000 clones, 65% to 90% seen once. The CDR3 contains 15 residues. Trimming pared 5 bases from V and 0 bases from J, leaving 12 bases between. The germline gives CDR1 PRHDT, CDR2 FYEKMQ (reference sequence). This TCR was recovered from a man aged 45 to 65 with active or convalescent COVID-19. Sequencing used peripheral blood. The V gene is TRBV13, the J gene TRBJ2-3, with D unclear. The CDR3 nucleotides read TGTGCCAGCAGCCCCGTCATGCTAAGCACAGATACGCAGTATTTT. This codes for CASSPVMLSTDTQYF.